This TCR beta chain was found in a study of T cells after yellow fever vaccination. Template switching by 5'RACE produced TCR cDNA, adding a universal primer site and UMIs. TCRdb re-called the 5' RACE reads with MiXCR, one entry per CDR3 protein. Among about 330,000 distinct CDR3 sequences listed, roughly 4.3% were seen once. The length of the CDR3 is 18 residues. The V end lost 2 bases, the J end lost 1 base, and 20 bases lay between the germline ends. The V gene's germline CDR1 is MNHNS and CDR2 SASEGT. This clonotype was counted at least ten times. Its cognate antigen is unknown. Study findings and constraints: A faster peak, day 5 versus 15, was reached by the weaker secondary response. Detected again after the booster were most primary-vaccination clones, at 96% CD4 and 80% to 90% CD8. The bulk population could contribute abundant contaminating clonotypes to FACS-sorted repertoires.

This specimen consisted of PBMCs, obtained 5 days after the yellow fever booster vaccination. The receptor comes from a man aged 18-30 years who received the YFV17D yellow fever vaccine. The rearrangement uses TRBV6-1 and TRBJ2-5; tentative D call: TRBD1 (6 bases). Here the CDR3 DNA reads TGTGCCAGCAGTGAATTCCCCAAAATAGGACAGAGCCAAGAGACCCAGTACTTC. It is translated as CASSEFPKIGQSQETQYF.